These T cell receptor beta chains were read from a single sample in a study of T-cell reconstitution after alpha-beta-depleted transplantation in children. TCRdb reprocessed the PCR reads with MiXCR, giving one entry per CDR3 protein. The sample contains 360,000 or so distinct CDR3 sequences, roughly 22% of which appear only once. Sequencing used PBMCs from the stem cell graft donor, obtained from the stem cell graft. All receptors come from a human donor who donated a stem cell graft to a child with acute myeloid leukemia. CDR3s include the opening cysteine and the closing phenylalanine or tryptophan. A D gene is named only where the DNA matches it firmly. Clone sizes are given selectively: once, few, many, or a class where the clone is expanded.

clone_size,d_call,j_call,v_call,cdr3_aa,cdr3_nt
many,TRBD1,TRBJ2-5,TRBV6-2/TRBV6-3,CASTRQGAKTQYF,TGTGCCAGCACCCGACAGGGGGCGAAGACCCAGTACTTC
.,TRBD2,TRBJ2-3,TRBV5-6,CASSHPTSGGADTQYF,TGTGCCAGCAGCCACCCAACTAGCGGGGGAGCAGATACGCAGTATTTT
.,.,TRBJ1-4,TRBV7-3,CASSSIQGEKLFF,TGTGCCAGCAGCTCGATACAGGGAGAAAAACTGTTTTTT
many,.,TRBJ2-7,TRBV7-2,CASSLVGTESYEQYF,TGTGCCAGCAGCTTAGTGGGAACCGAATCCTACGAGCAGTACTTC
few,.,TRBJ2-1,TRBV28,CASSSSGSNEQFF,TGTGCCAGCAGTTCTAGTGGCAGCAATGAGCAGTTCTTC
few,TRBD1,TRBJ1-3,TRBV4-2,CASSHLTGDSGNTIYF,TGTGCCAGCAGCCATTTAACAGGGGACTCTGGAAACACCATATATTTT
.,TRBD2,TRBJ2-1,TRBV7-9,CASSSTPAGGPNEQFF,TGTGCCAGCAGCTCGACCCCAGCGGGAGGGCCCAATGAGCAGTTCTTC
.,.,TRBJ2-7,TRBV28,CASSRPVGREQYF,TGTGCCAGCAGTCGTCCCGTCGGGCGCGAGCAGTACTTC
few,.,TRBJ2-1,TRBV12-3/TRBV12-4,CASSNRASYNEQFF,TGTGCCAGCAGTAACAGGGCATCCTACAATGAGCAGTTCTTC
many,TRBD2,TRBJ2-1,TRBV6-2/TRBV6-3,CASSTQGAGTSGRFLANEQFF,TGTGCCAGCAGTACCCAGGGCGCAGGGACTAGCGGGAGATTCTTGGCCAATGAGCAGTTCTTC
many,.,TRBJ1-1,TRBV29-1,CSVEQGTEAFF,TGCAGCGTTGAACAGGGCACTGAAGCTTTCTTT
many,TRBD1,TRBJ2-7,TRBV25-1,CASSVGTGYHEQYF,TGTGCCAGCAGTGTGGGGACAGGCTATCACGAGCAGTACTTC
.,TRBD2,TRBJ2-4,TRBV7-3,CASSMGGKGAKNIQYF,TGTGCCAGCAGCATGGGGGGGAAAGGGGCCAAAAACATTCAGTACTTC
.,.,TRBJ2-3,TRBV2,CAGRGGEHTDTQYF,TGTGCCGGCCGTGGAGGGGAACACACAGATACGCAGTATTTT
many,TRBD2,TRBJ2-1,TRBV28,CASSLKGLASHEQFF,TGTGCCAGCAGTTTAAAAGGACTAGCGTCCCATGAGCAGTTCTTC
.,TRBD1,TRBJ2-7,TRBV3-1,CASSSYRGSYEQYF,TGTGCCAGCAGCTCTTACAGGGGGTCCTACGAGCAGTACTTC
few,.,TRBJ1-5,TRBV25-1,CASSEGTGRQPQHF,TGTGCCAGCAGTGAGGGTACAGGGAGACAGCCCCAGCATTTT
many,TRBD2,TRBJ2-7,TRBV20-1,CSALRLGLAGGTGISEEQYF,TGCAGTGCTCTTAGACTGGGACTAGCGGGAGGGACCGGGATATCCGAGGAGCAGTACTTC
once,TRBD2,TRBJ2-1,TRBV4-1,CASSQGGSYNEQFF,TGCGCCAGCAGCCAGGGGGGGTCCTACAATGAGCAGTTCTTC
.,TRBD2,TRBJ2-3,TRBV12-5,CASGLVRGTSGRFGTDTQYF,TGTGCTAGTGGTTTGGTACGGGGGACTAGCGGGAGGTTCGGCACAGATACGCAGTATTTT
.,.,TRBJ2-6,TRBV28,CASSTSRLSGANVLTF,TGTGCCAGCAGTACTAGCAGGCTCTCTGGGGCCAACGTCCTGACTTTC
few,.,TRBJ2-7,TRBV11-1,CASSFFDTSYEQYF,TGTGCCAGCAGCTTCTTCGACACCTCCTACGAGCAGTACTTC
once,TRBD2,TRBJ2-1,TRBV27,CASTYLMGTSGSNEQFF,TGTGCCAGCACCTACCTAATGGGGACTAGCGGGAGCAATGAGCAGTTCTTC
few,TRBD2,TRBJ2-3,TRBV19,CASSIAAGGADTQYF,TGTGCCAGTAGTATTGCGGCGGGGGGGGCAGATACGCAGTATTTT
few,.,TRBJ1-4,TRBV12-3/TRBV12-4,CASIPDGANEKLFF,TGTGCCAGCATCCCGGATGGGGCGAATGAAAAACTGTTTTTT
many,TRBD1,TRBJ1-5,TRBV25-1,CASGQGSANQPQHF,TGTGCCAGCGGACAGGGAAGCGCCAATCAGCCCCAGCATTTT
many,.,TRBJ2-3,TRBV29-1,CSYLARHHTDTQYF,TGCAGCTACCTAGCGCGACACCACACAGATACGCAGTATTTT
few,TRBD2,TRBJ2-1,TRBV20-1,CCARAPRAGGSGYNEQFF,TGCTGTGCTAGAGCCCCAAGGGCAGGCGGGAGCGGCTACAATGAGCAGTTCTTC
.,TRBD1,TRBJ2-7,TRBV7-8,CASSFGTGGSYEQYF,TGTGCCAGCAGCTTTGGGACAGGGGGGTCCTACGAGCAGTACTTC
many,TRBD1,TRBJ2-3,TRBV7-2,CASSSTGTADTQYF,TGTGCCAGCAGCTCGACAGGGACGGCAGATACGCAGTATTTT
few,TRBD2,TRBJ2-1,TRBV24-1,CATSDIGTSGSRAYNEQFF,TGTGCCACCAGTGATATCGGGACTAGCGGGAGTCGCGCCTACAATGAGCAGTTCTTC
.,TRBD2,TRBJ2-1,TRBV28,CASSFRGLAGNNEQFF,TGTGCCAGCAGTTTCAGAGGACTAGCGGGAAATAATGAGCAGTTCTTC
few,TRBD2,TRBJ2-2,TRBV7-6,CASSLPGEGNTGELFF,TGTGCCAGCAGCTTGCCGGGGGAGGGGAACACCGGGGAGCTGTTTTTT
many,.,TRBJ2-2,TRBV15,CATSRELANTGELFF,TGTGCCACCAGCAGAGAGTTGGCGAACACCGGGGAGCTGTTTTTT
few,.,TRBJ2-1,TRBV24-1,CATSDSSRASNEQFF,TGTGCCACCAGTGATTCGAGCCGGGCATCTAATGAGCAGTTCTTC
many,TRBD1,TRBJ2-1,TRBV7-2,CASSPTGTVYNEQFF,TGTGCCAGCAGCCCTACCGGGACAGTTTACAATGAGCAGTTCTTC
many,.,TRBJ1-4,TRBV12-3/TRBV12-4,CASSTLRGSEKLFF,TGTGCCAGCAGTACACTAAGGGGGAGCGAAAAACTGTTTTTT
.,.,TRBJ2-3,TRBV10-3,CAIGGTADNTDTQYF,TGTGCCATCGGGGGGACAGCCGACAACACAGATACGCAGTATTTT
few,TRBD1,TRBJ2-5,TRBV7-8,CASSTGQGRQETQYF,TGTGCCAGCAGCACCGGACAGGGAAGACAAGAGACCCAGTACTTC
.,TRBD1,TRBJ2-2,TRBV9,CASSVGQGVGTGELFF,TGTGCCAGCAGTGTGGGACAGGGCGTCGGGACCGGGGAGCTGTTTTTT
few,TRBD1,TRBJ2-3,TRBV3-1,CASSQPYRGSDTQYF,TGTGCCAGCAGCCAGCCGTACAGGGGATCAGATACGCAGTATTTT
many,TRBD2,TRBJ2-3,TRBV24-1,CATSDLWTSGRSDTQYF,TGTGCCACCAGTGATCTTTGGACTAGCGGGAGGTCAGATACGCAGTATTTT
.,TRBD1,TRBJ2-7,TRBV11-3,CASSFGTDVGYEQYF,TGTGCCAGCAGCTTTGGGACAGACGTTGGCTACGAGCAGTACTTC
many,TRBD2,TRBJ2-1,TRBV20-1,CSAQAGGSYNEQFF,TGCAGTGCTCAAGCGGGAGGGTCCTACAATGAGCAGTTCTTC
many,.,TRBJ2-1,TRBV28,CASSSYNEQFF,TGTGCCAGCAGCAGCTACAATGAGCAGTTCTTC
few,.,TRBJ2-7,TRBV6-2/TRBV6-3,CASSYGPSSYEQYF,TGTGCCAGCAGTTACGGGCCGAGCTCCTACGAGCAGTACTTC
.,.,TRBJ2-7,TRBV5-1,CASSVPGRSSYEQYF,TGCGCCAGCAGCGTACCGGGGCGAAGCTCCTACGAGCAGTACTTC
.,.,TRBJ2-2,TRBV10-3,CAISDTAFSPGELFF,TGTGCCATCAGTGATACTGCCTTTTCCCCAGGGGAGCTGTTTTTT
.,.,TRBJ2-7,TRBV18,CASRSGTRNYEQYF,TGTGCCAGCCGTTCCGGGACACGGAACTACGAGCAGTACTTC
many,.,TRBJ2-5,TRBV11-2,CASSLGLVETQYF,TGTGCCAGCAGCTTAGGTCTCGTGGAGACCCAGTACTTC
.,.,TRBJ1-5,TRBV7-9,CASSLGGTDNQPQHF,TGTGCCAGCAGCTTAGGTGGGACGGACAATCAGCCCCAGCATTTT
.,.,TRBJ2-2,TRBV4-1,CASSQGPGVTGELFF,TGCGCCAGCAGCCAGGGCCCAGGGGTCACCGGGGAGCTGTTTTTT
few,TRBD1,TRBJ1-1,TRBV7-3,CASPYRGPTEAFF,TGTGCCAGCCCCTACAGGGGGCCTACTGAAGCTTTCTTT